The 13 T cell receptor beta chains given below trace back to one sample, sequenced in a study of control samples from healthy donors and cancer patients. Generated by immunoSEQ multiplex PCR, the TCRdb table keeps only in-frame clones and is missing some. Of 230,000 or so clones detected, 90% to 95% appear once; the ten largest clones hold about 1.6%. The specimen was blood. These receptors came from a man aged 45 to 65 in good health.

The chain carries TRBV2 and TRBJ2-7; D remains unclear. This CDR3 contains 12 residues. Germline V lookup: CDR1 SNHLY, CDR2 FYNNEI. V lost 6 bases and J 7 bases, leaving 13 bases between the germline ends. CDR3: CASSGDVREQYF. The DNA of the CDR3 is TGTGCCAGCAGCGGAGATGTGAGGGAGCAGTACTTC.

V and J are TRBV23-1 and TRBJ1-2; D uncertain. TRBV23-1 is recorded as an ORF, its role being uncertain. There are 11 residues in the CDR3. V lost 4 bases to trimming and J lost 7 bases, with 7 bases between them. The CDR3 DNA follows: TGCGCCAGCAGTCTGGGAGGTGGCTACACCTTC. The encoded protein is CASSLGGGYTF.

This chain connects TRBV10-3 to TRBJ2-1; 10 nucleotides match TRBD2. Germline V CDR1 and CDR2: ENHRY, SYGVKD. Unmatched junction bases numbered 7, after V lost 7 bases and J lost 4 bases. CDR3 length: 15 residues. The CDR3 is CAIMPTSGLYNEQFF. CDR3 DNA sequence: TGTGCCATCATGCCGACTAGCGGGCTTTACAATGAGCAGTTCTTC.

The V gene is TRBV24-1, the J gene TRBJ1-2; D perhaps matches TRBD1 (5 bases). The V end lost 4 bases, the J end lost 6 bases, and 14 bases lay between the germline ends. CDR3 length equals 14 residues. The V gene's germline CDR1 is KGHDR and CDR2 SFDVKD. Here the CDR3 DNA reads TGTGCCACCAGTGACCCCGGGACGTGGGATGGCTACACCTTC. This gives the protein CATSDPGTWDGYTF.

The gene calls are TRBV11-2 and TRBJ1-2, with D hard to call. Per the germline V gene, CDR1 is SGHAT and CDR2 is FQNNGV. V gave up 5 bases and J gave up 2 bases, with 12 bases separating them. CDR3 length: 14 amino acids. CDR3: CASSLRTQNYGYTF. For the CDR3, the DNA is TGTGCCAGCAGCCTCCGGACCCAGAACTATGGCTACACCTTC.

The chain carries TRBV4-1 and TRBJ1-1; tentative D call: TRBD1 (5 bases). The CDR3 is made up of 13 amino acids. Germline V gives CDR1 MGHRA, CDR2 YSYEKL. Between the trimmed V and J ends, which lost 4 bases and 8 bases, there was a span of 14 bases. CDR3: CASSLQTEFEAFF. In DNA form, the CDR3 reads TGCGCCAGCAGCCTGCAGACAGAATTCGAAGCTTTCTTT.

The chain links TRBV5-1 to TRBJ1-3, with TRBD1 matching 7 bases. CDR1 and CDR2 from the germline V gene are SGHRS and YFSETQ. The CDR3 contains 16 residues. J was trimmed by 0 bases and V by 4 bases; bases with no gene match: 7. Here the CDR3 reads CASSPQGGNSGNTIYF. The CDR3 DNA reads TGCGCCAGCAGCCCCCAGGGGGGAAACTCTGGAAACACCATATATTTT.

The chain recombines TRBV5-5 with TRBJ2-5; 9 bases map to TRBD2. V shed 4 bases, J shed 5 bases, and the junction held 9 bases outside the gene matches. This CDR3 region has 15 residues. The germline gives CDR1 SGHKS, CDR2 YYEKEE (reference sequence). The CDR3 region is CASSLKRGVGETQYF. CDR3 sequence (DNA): TGTGCCAGCAGCCTAAAGCGGGGGGTCGGGGAGACCCAGTACTTC.

The J gene is TRBJ2-3, the V gene TRBV7-9, with TRBD2 identical over 7 bases. Germline V gives CDR1 SEHNR, CDR2 FQNEAQ (reference sequence). V dropped 3 bases and J dropped 5; count of bases not matched to a gene: 11. This CDR3 contains 16 residues. This CDR3 reads CASSLASGRPGDTQYF. The DNA of the CDR3 is TGTGCCAGCAGCTTGGCTAGCGGCCGTCCGGGAGATACGCAGTATTTT.

The chain uses TRBV30 and TRBJ2-4; D gene uncertain. Looked up from germline, CDR1 is GTSNPN and CDR2 is SVGIG (reference sequence). The V end lost 4 bases, the J end lost 0 bases, and 13 bases lay between the germline ends. The CDR3 extends over 15 amino acids. Here the CDR3 reads CAWTDRPLAKNIQYF. CDR3 DNA sequence: TGTGCCTGGACTGACCGACCTTTAGCCAAAAACATTCAGTACTTC.

This sequence joins TRBV19 and TRBJ2-5; D remains ambiguous. Germline CDR1 is LNHDA and CDR2 is SQIVND (reference sequence). The CDR3 runs to 13 residues. Between the trimmed V and J ends, which lost 8 bases and 2 bases, there was a span of 12 bases. CDR3 region: CASVGRFQETQYF. CDR3 nucleotide sequence: TGTGCCAGTGTGGGTCGTTTTCAAGAGACCCAGTACTTC.

This chain connects TRBV5-1 to TRBJ2-1; weak D call: TRBD2 (6 bases). The germline gives CDR1 SGHRS, CDR2 YFSETQ. The V and J ends lost 3 bases and 0 bases respectively, with 10 bases between them. CDR3 size: 15 residues. The DNA of the CDR3 is TGCGCCAGCAGCTCTACTAGCTACTCCTACAATGAGCAGTTCTTC. Encoded protein: CASSSTSYSYNEQFF.

CDR3 loop: CATSRDRDRVTETQYF. Written as DNA, the CDR3 is TGTGCCACCAGCAGAGACCGGGACAGGGTCACGGAGACCCAGTACTTC. The chain joins TRBV15 to TRBJ2-5; 9 bases match TRBD1. Germline CDR1 and CDR2: LNHNV and YYDKDF (reference sequence). This CDR3 spans 16 amino acids. V lost 0 bases to trimming and J lost 5 bases; unmatched junction nucleotides: 7.